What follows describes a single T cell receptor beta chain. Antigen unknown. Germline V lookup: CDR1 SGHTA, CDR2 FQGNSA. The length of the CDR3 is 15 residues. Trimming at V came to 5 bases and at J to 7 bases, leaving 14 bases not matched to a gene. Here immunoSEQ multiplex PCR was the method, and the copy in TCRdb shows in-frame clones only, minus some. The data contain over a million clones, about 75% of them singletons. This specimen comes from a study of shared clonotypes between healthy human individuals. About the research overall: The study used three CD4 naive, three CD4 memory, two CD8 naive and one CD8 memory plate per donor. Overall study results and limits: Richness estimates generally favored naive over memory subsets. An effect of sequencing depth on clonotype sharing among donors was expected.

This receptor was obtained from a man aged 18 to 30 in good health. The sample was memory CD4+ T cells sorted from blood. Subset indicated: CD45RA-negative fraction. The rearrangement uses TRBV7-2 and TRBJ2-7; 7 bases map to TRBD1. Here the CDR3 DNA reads TGTGCCAGCAGCGGAGCCAGGGGGAAGATCGCGGAGCAGTACTTC. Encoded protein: CASSGARGKIAEQYF. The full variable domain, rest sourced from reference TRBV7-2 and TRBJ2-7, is GAGVSQSPSNKVTEKGKDVELRCDPISGHTALYWYRQSLGQGLEFLIYFQGNSAPDKSGLPSDRFSAERTGGSVSTLTIQRTQQEDSAVYLCASSGARGKIAEQYFGPGTRLTVT.